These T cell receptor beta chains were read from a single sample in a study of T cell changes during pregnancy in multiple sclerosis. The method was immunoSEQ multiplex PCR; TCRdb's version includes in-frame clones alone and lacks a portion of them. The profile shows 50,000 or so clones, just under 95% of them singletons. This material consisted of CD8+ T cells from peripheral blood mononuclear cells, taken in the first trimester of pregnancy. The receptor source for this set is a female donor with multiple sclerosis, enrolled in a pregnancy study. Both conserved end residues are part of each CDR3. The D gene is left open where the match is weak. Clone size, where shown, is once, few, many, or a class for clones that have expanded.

CDR3 DNA: TGTGCCAGTAGTATAGTACTAGCGGAATCCTCCTACAATGAGCAGTTCTTC
CDR3 protein: CASSIVLAESSYNEQFF
J gene: TRBJ2-1
D gene: TRBD2
clone size: .
V gene: TRBV19

CDR3 DNA: TGTGCTAGTGGTTTGGGAGGGGGGGACTTCGAGCAGTACTTC
CDR3 protein: CASGLGGGDFEQYF
J gene: TRBJ2-7
D gene: .
clone size: .
V gene: TRBV12-5

CDR3 DNA: TGTGCCAGCTCACGGGACAGGACTGGGGGCACTGAAGCTTTCTTT
CDR3 protein: CASSRDRTGGTEAFF
J gene: TRBJ1-1
D gene: TRBD1
clone size: .
V gene: TRBV18

CDR3 DNA: TGTGCCAGTAGTATGAATAGCGGGAGGTACCAAGAGACCCAGTACTTC
CDR3 protein: CASSMNSGRYQETQYF
J gene: TRBJ2-5
D gene: TRBD2
clone size: .
V gene: TRBV19

CDR3 DNA: TGCGCCAGCAGCCAACACGGATCAGGAACCGGGGAGCTGTTTTTT
CDR3 protein: CASSQHGSGTGELFF
J gene: TRBJ2-2
D gene: .
clone size: .
V gene: TRBV4-1

CDR3 DNA: TGTGCCAGCAGCTTAGGGACCTGGGGACAGATCACTGAAGCTTTCTTT
CDR3 protein: CASSLGTWGQITEAFF
J gene: TRBJ1-1
D gene: TRBD1
clone size: .
V gene: TRBV5-4

CDR3 DNA: TGTGCCAGCAGCTTAGGTGGCAGGGCGGAGAATGAGCAGTTCTTC
CDR3 protein: CASSLGGRAENEQFF
J gene: TRBJ2-1
D gene: .
clone size: .
V gene: TRBV13

CDR3 DNA: TGTGCCAGCAGTAGGGGGGGTGATGGCTACACCTTC
CDR3 protein: CASSRGGDGYTF
J gene: TRBJ1-2
D gene: .
clone size: .
V gene: TRBV6-5

CDR3 DNA: TGTGCCAGCAGCTTGGATCGGGGTGGGGGGAAGGGTGAGCAGTTCTTC
CDR3 protein: CASSLDRGGGKGEQFF
J gene: TRBJ2-1
D gene: .
clone size: many
V gene: TRBV5-4

CDR3 DNA: TGTGCCAGCAGGACCACTAGCGGGAGGGCCGGGGATACGCAGTATTTT
CDR3 protein: CASRTTSGRAGDTQYF
J gene: TRBJ2-3
D gene: TRBD2
clone size: .
V gene: TRBV7-9

CDR3 DNA: TGCAGTGCGACAGCTTCTGAAGCTTTCTTT
CDR3 protein: CSATASEAFF
J gene: TRBJ1-1
D gene: .
clone size: .
V gene: TRBV29-1

CDR3 DNA: TGTGCCAGGCCGGGACAACCCCCCTATGGCTACACCTTC
CDR3 protein: CARPGQPPYGYTF
J gene: TRBJ1-2
D gene: .
clone size: .
V gene: TRBV6-5

CDR3 DNA: TGTGCCAGCAGCTCAACCAGGGGGGATATGAACTCTGGGGCCAACGTCCTGACTTTC
CDR3 protein: CASSSTRGDMNSGANVLTF
J gene: TRBJ2-6
D gene: .
clone size: once
V gene: TRBV7-9

CDR3 DNA: TGTGCCAGCAGTTTTACGCAGGTCAGTGAGCAGTTCTTC
CDR3 protein: CASSFTQVSEQFF
J gene: TRBJ2-1
D gene: .
clone size: .
V gene: TRBV27

CDR3 DNA: TGTGCCAGCAGTTCGGTCGGACTAGCGGGTGCAGGAAATGAGCAGTTCTTC
CDR3 protein: CASSSVGLAGAGNEQFF
J gene: TRBJ2-1
D gene: TRBD2
clone size: once
V gene: TRBV27

CDR3 DNA: TGTGCCAGCAGCTTAGATGCCGGAGGTGAGAGAACGCAGTATTTT
CDR3 protein: CASSLDAGGERTQYF
J gene: TRBJ2-3
D gene: .
clone size: .
V gene: TRBV7-9

CDR3 DNA: TGTGCCAGCAGCAAGGGGTCAGGAGACACAGATACGCAGTATTTT
CDR3 protein: CASSKGSGDTDTQYF
J gene: TRBJ2-3
D gene: .
clone size: .
V gene: TRBV11-3

CDR3 DNA: TGTGCCACCAGCGGCCTGGGACAGGGGGTTGCTGGGGCCAACGTCCTGACTTTC
CDR3 protein: CATSGLGQGVAGANVLTF
J gene: TRBJ2-6
D gene: TRBD1
clone size: .
V gene: TRBV15

CDR3 DNA: TGTGCCAGCAGTTCGTTACCCAGGGTAGGAGTGGGTCCTGAGCAGTTCTTC
CDR3 protein: CASSSLPRVGVGPEQFF
J gene: TRBJ2-1
D gene: .
clone size: once
V gene: TRBV28

CDR3 DNA: TGTGCCAGCAGCTCTTTCCCAAAGGGCCCTAAATGGGGCGATTACGAGCAGTACTTC
CDR3 protein: CASSSFPKGPKWGDYEQYF
J gene: TRBJ2-7
D gene: .
clone size: .
V gene: TRBV7-9

CDR3 DNA: TGTGCCAGTAGTATAGGAGGGCTAGCGGGCACAGATACGCAGTATTTT
CDR3 protein: CASSIGGLAGTDTQYF
J gene: TRBJ2-3
D gene: TRBD2
clone size: .
V gene: TRBV19

CDR3 DNA: TGTGCCAGCAGCTTAGGGCCGGGACAGGGGGCGGGGAATGAGCAGTTCTTC
CDR3 protein: CASSLGPGQGAGNEQFF
J gene: TRBJ2-1
D gene: TRBD1
clone size: .
V gene: TRBV7-9

CDR3 DNA: TGTGCCAGCAGCCGGACCTGGACAGGGTGGCGGACAGATACGCAGTATTTT
CDR3 protein: CASSRTWTGWRTDTQYF
J gene: TRBJ2-3
D gene: TRBD1
clone size: .
V gene: TRBV5-5

CDR3 DNA: TGTGCCAGCAGCGTAGCTTACAGGGTAGTTAACGATGGCTACACCTTC
CDR3 protein: CASSVAYRVVNDGYTF
J gene: TRBJ1-2
D gene: .
clone size: few
V gene: TRBV9

CDR3 DNA: TGTGCCAGCAGTCCTTGGACAAACGAAAAACTGTTTTTT
CDR3 protein: CASSPWTNEKLFF
J gene: TRBJ1-4
D gene: .
clone size: .
V gene: TRBV25-1

CDR3 DNA: TGTGCCAGCAGCGTAGGGGACAGGGCAAATCAGCCCCAGCATTTT
CDR3 protein: CASSVGDRANQPQHF
J gene: TRBJ1-5
D gene: TRBD1
clone size: once
V gene: TRBV9

CDR3 DNA: TGTGCCAGCAGTCCCAGGCAGGCCTACGAGCAGTACTTC
CDR3 protein: CASSPRQAYEQYF
J gene: TRBJ2-7
D gene: .
clone size: .
V gene: TRBV27

CDR3 DNA: TGTGCCAGCACTAGCAACTACAATGAGCAGTTCTTC
CDR3 protein: CASTSNYNEQFF
J gene: TRBJ2-1
D gene: .
clone size: .
V gene: TRBV27

CDR3 DNA: TGCGCCAGCAGCCAAGAGACAGGTCCGGCCTACGAGCAGTACTTC
CDR3 protein: CASSQETGPAYEQYF
J gene: TRBJ2-7
D gene: .
clone size: .
V gene: TRBV4-1

CDR3 DNA: TGTGCCAGCTCACTCCGGGGAATCACAGGGATTGGCGAAGGTGAGCAGTTCTTC
CDR3 protein: CASSLRGITGIGEGEQFF
J gene: TRBJ2-1
D gene: .
clone size: .
V gene: TRBV18

CDR3 DNA: TGCAGCGTTGAGACAGCGAACTTTAACTATGGCTACACCTTC
CDR3 protein: CSVETANFNYGYTF
J gene: TRBJ1-2
D gene: .
clone size: .
V gene: TRBV29-1

CDR3 DNA: TGTGCCAGTAGTAGGACAGGTTTCTACACCTTC
CDR3 protein: CASSRTGFYTF
J gene: TRBJ1-2
D gene: TRBD1
clone size: .
V gene: TRBV19

CDR3 DNA: TGCGCCAGCAGCCAAGATACGTCTAGTAACAATGAGCAGTTCTTC
CDR3 protein: CASSQDTSSNNEQFF
J gene: TRBJ2-1
D gene: .
clone size: .
V gene: TRBV4-3

CDR3 DNA: TGTGCCAGCAGCCAACCGACTGGGGGCCTCAATGAGCAGTTCTTC
CDR3 protein: CASSQPTGGLNEQFF
J gene: TRBJ2-1
D gene: .
clone size: .
V gene: TRBV4-2

CDR3 DNA: TGTGCCGGGGGGGTTGCTGGGGCCAACGTCCTGACTTTC
CDR3 protein: CAGGVAGANVLTF
J gene: TRBJ2-6
D gene: TRBD2
clone size: .
V gene: TRBV19

CDR3 DNA: TGTGCCAGCAGCCTCGGGAGCCGAGACATTCAGTACTTC
CDR3 protein: CASSLGSRDIQYF
J gene: TRBJ2-4
D gene: .
clone size: .
V gene: TRBV27

CDR3 DNA: TGTGCCAGCAGTTTATCGGGAGGGGGGGAGCAGTTCTTC
CDR3 protein: CASSLSGGGEQFF
J gene: TRBJ2-1
D gene: .
clone size: .
V gene: TRBV27

CDR3 DNA: TGTGCCATCTACCTGAACACTGAAGCTTTCTTT
CDR3 protein: CAIYLNTEAFF
J gene: TRBJ1-1
D gene: .
clone size: .
V gene: TRBV2

CDR3 DNA: TGTGCCAGTAGTGCTCCACACGAGGACAGGGGTAATCCATCATCCTACGAGCAGTACTTC
CDR3 protein: CASSAPHEDRGNPSSYEQYF
J gene: TRBJ2-7
D gene: TRBD1
clone size: .
V gene: TRBV19

CDR3 DNA: TGTGCCAGCAGCTTAGTGGCCCAGGGGGCTTTAACAGATACGCAGTATTTT
CDR3 protein: CASSLVAQGALTDTQYF
J gene: TRBJ2-3
D gene: TRBD1
clone size: .
V gene: TRBV7-8

CDR3 DNA: TGTGCCAGCAGCCCCGACAGAAACTATGGCTACACCTTC
CDR3 protein: CASSPDRNYGYTF
J gene: TRBJ1-2
D gene: .
clone size: .
V gene: TRBV6-4

CDR3 DNA: TGTGCCAGCAGCACATCCTCCGCTGGGGGAGGGTTCGAGCAGTACTTC
CDR3 protein: CASSTSSAGGGFEQYF
J gene: TRBJ2-7
D gene: TRBD2
clone size: .
V gene: TRBV7-6

CDR3 DNA: TGTGCCAGTAGAGAGAGAGCTTACAATGAGCAGTTCTTC
CDR3 protein: CASRERAYNEQFF
J gene: TRBJ2-1
D gene: .
clone size: .
V gene: TRBV19

CDR3 DNA: TGTGCCAGCAGTTTAGTAGGGAGCTACAATGAGCAGTTCTTC
CDR3 protein: CASSLVGSYNEQFF
J gene: TRBJ2-1
D gene: .
clone size: .
V gene: TRBV27

CDR3 DNA: TGTGCCAGCAGCTTTCCAGCGGCAGGCACAGATACGCAGTATTTT
CDR3 protein: CASSFPAAGTDTQYF
J gene: TRBJ2-3
D gene: .
clone size: .
V gene: TRBV13

CDR3 DNA: TGTGCCAGCAGCTACACACTAGCGGGAGGGCACGAGCAGTACTTC
CDR3 protein: CASSYTLAGGHEQYF
J gene: TRBJ2-7
D gene: TRBD2
clone size: .
V gene: TRBV11-2

CDR3 DNA: TGTGCCTGGAGTGTGGCAGGAGGACCTGGAAACACCATATATTTT
CDR3 protein: CAWSVAGGPGNTIYF
J gene: TRBJ1-3
D gene: .
clone size: .
V gene: TRBV30

CDR3 DNA: TGTGCCAGCAGCTCCGGGACACTTAACACTGAAGCTTTCTTT
CDR3 protein: CASSSGTLNTEAFF
J gene: TRBJ1-1
D gene: .
clone size: .
V gene: TRBV11-2

CDR3 DNA: TGTGCCAGCAGCTGGGGACTAGCGGCTTCCTACGAGCAGTACTTC
CDR3 protein: CASSWGLAASYEQYF
J gene: TRBJ2-7
D gene: TRBD2
clone size: .
V gene: TRBV4-2

CDR3 DNA: TGTGCCACCAGCGCCGGGACTAGCGGGATTAATGAGCAGTTCTTC
CDR3 protein: CATSAGTSGINEQFF
J gene: TRBJ2-1
D gene: TRBD2
clone size: .
V gene: TRBV15

CDR3 DNA: TGTGCCAGCAGGACAGGGATGGGTATGGGGGAGACCCAGTACTTC
CDR3 protein: CASRTGMGMGETQYF
J gene: TRBJ2-5
D gene: TRBD1
clone size: .
V gene: TRBV7-9

CDR3 DNA: TGCGCCAGCAGCCAACAAACTCAGGGACTAGAATATCCCGGGGAGCTGTTTTTT
CDR3 protein: CASSQQTQGLEYPGELFF
J gene: TRBJ2-2
D gene: TRBD2
clone size: .
V gene: TRBV4-1

CDR3 DNA: TGTGCCAGCAGCGTAGGGGGAGCCGGGGAGCTGTTTTTT
CDR3 protein: CASSVGGAGELFF
J gene: TRBJ2-2
D gene: .
clone size: .
V gene: TRBV9

CDR3 DNA: TGTGCCAGCAGTAATCACTACGAGCAGTACTTC
CDR3 protein: CASSNHYEQYF
J gene: TRBJ2-7
D gene: .
clone size: .
V gene: TRBV2

CDR3 DNA: TGTGCCAGCAGCGTAGCACAGGGCCTGAACACTGAAGCTTTCTTT
CDR3 protein: CASSVAQGLNTEAFF
J gene: TRBJ1-1
D gene: .
clone size: .
V gene: TRBV9

CDR3 DNA: TGTGCCAGCAGGGGACTAGATCTCGGGCAGTACTTC
CDR3 protein: CASRGLDLGQYF
J gene: TRBJ2-7
D gene: TRBD2
clone size: .
V gene: TRBV28

CDR3 DNA: TGTGCCAGCAGTGGGGCTCAATTCCTCGAGCAGTTCTTC
CDR3 protein: CASSGAQFLEQFF
J gene: TRBJ2-1
D gene: .
clone size: .
V gene: TRBV6-1